The 15 T cell receptor beta chains below all came from one sample that was sequenced in a study of cytomegalovirus exposure and HLA in healthy donors. The PCR had 60 Vbeta and 13 Jbeta primers. Profiling relied on immunoSEQ multiplex PCR, and the TCRdb table lists in-frame clones only, not all of them. The sample holds 85,000 to 100,000 clones; under 80% are singletons and the top ten take roughly 8.3%. The sample taken for sequencing was PBMCs. These receptors came from a human donor in good health.

The chain couples TRBV5-1 to TRBJ2-7, with TRBD2 as a possible D gene (6 bases). The germline V gene encodes CDR1 SGHRS and CDR2 YFSETQ. The CDR3 contains 15 residues. Trimming removed 0 bases at V and 3 bases at J, with 13 bases between. The DNA of the CDR3 is TGCGCCAGCAGCTTGGGTGTGGGACTGAGCTACGAGCAGTACTTC. This encodes CASSLGVGLSYEQYF.

V is TRBV5-1 and J is TRBJ1-4, with TRBD1 matching 9 bases. Trimming cost V 6 bases and J 5 bases; bases outside gene matches: 5. CDR3 size: 14 residues. Germline lookup yields CDR1 SGHRS and CDR2 YFSETQ. The CDR3 DNA reads as TGCGCCAGCACCGACAGGGGGGGGAATGAAAAACTGTTTTTT. Its protein is CASTDRGGNEKLFF.

The chain links TRBV5-1 to TRBJ2-1, with 9 bases matching TRBD1. CDR1 and CDR2 (germline): SGHRS, YFSETQ. V gave up 3 bases and J gave up 5 bases; unmatched junction bases: 9. The CDR3 is 16 residues long. The CDR3 protein is CASSSGQGLSNNEQFF. The CDR3 region has the DNA TGCGCCAGCAGCTCCGGACAGGGGCTGAGCAACAATGAGCAGTTCTTC.

The chain links TRBV27 to TRBJ1-2, with TRBD1 as a possible D gene (6 bases). V lost 5 bases, J lost 5 bases, and 15 bases lay in between. Germline V gene lookup returns CDR1 MNHEY and CDR2 SMNVEV (reference sequence). The CDR3 has 14 amino acids. The CDR3 bases are TGTGCCAGCAGTCCGGGACACATAGGGTATGGCTACACCTTC. Protein sequence: CASSPGHIGYGYTF.

The chain employs TRBV30 and TRBJ1-1; the match to TRBD1 covers 7 bases. Germline trimming cut 0 bases from V and 3 bases from J; bases unmatched to any gene: 7. The CDR3 has 15 amino acids. From germline, CDR1 is GTSNPN and CDR2 SVGIG (reference sequence). In DNA form, the CDR3 reads TGTGCCTGGAGTGTACCCCAGGGGGTCGACACTGAAGCTTTCTTT. This encodes CAWSVPQGVDTEAFF.

This chain uses TRBV5-1 with TRBJ2-2; TRBD1 agrees at 9 bases. CDR1 and CDR2 (germline): SGHRS, YFSETQ. The CDR3 has 15 residues. Germline trimming cut 4 bases from V and 3 bases from J; bases unmatched to any gene: 4. CDR3 residues: CASSVQGADTGELFF. The DNA of the CDR3 is TGCGCCAGCAGCGTACAGGGGGCGGACACCGGGGAGCTGTTTTTT.

The chain combines TRBV4-1 with TRBJ1-2; maybe TRBD1 (5 bases). Trimming left V 3 bases short and J 2 bases short, with 10 bases between. The germline CDR1 and CDR2 sequences are MGHRA and YSYEKL. The CDR3 runs to 14 residues. DNA for the CDR3: TGCGCCAGCAGCCAGGGGGGATCGAACTATGGCTACACCTTC. Its protein product is CASSQGGSNYGYTF.

This rearrangement joins TRBV7-2 to TRBJ1-5; D call uncertain. CDR3 length: 13 residues. CDR1 is SGHTA and CDR2 is FQGNSA in the germline V gene. The ends were cut back, 5 bases at V and 8 bases at J, with 13 bases in the middle. The CDR3: CASSQNRGEPQHF. CDR3 sequence (DNA): TGTGCCAGCAGCCAGAACCGCGGGGAGCCCCAGCATTTT.

The V and J genes are TRBV5-4 and TRBJ2-7; 7 bases match TRBD1. The CDR3 consists of 15 residues. Trimming took 0 bases from V and 3 from J; bases not matched to a gene: 6. Germline assignment: CDR1 SGHNT and CDR2 YYREEE (reference sequence). The CDR3 DNA reads TGTGCCAGCAGCTTGGATAGGGGGCTCAACTACGAGCAGTACTTC. Encoded protein: CASSLDRGLNYEQYF.

This chain connects TRBV4-1 to TRBJ2-1; D might be TRBD2 (5 bases). V lost 0 bases and J lost 3, with 12 bases in between. Germline V gene lookup returns CDR1 MGHRA and CDR2 YSYEKL. This CDR3 has 16 residues. The CDR3 coding sequence is TGCGCCAGCAGCCAAGATCGAGGGAAGGGCTACAATGAGCAGTTCTTC. As protein: CASSQDRGKGYNEQFF.

The chain uses TRBV29-1 and TRBJ2-1; 9 bases are shared with TRBD2. CDR1 is SQVTM, CDR2 ANQGSEA, per germline. The V and J ends lost 5 bases and 4 bases, in that order; junction bases with no gene match: 15. The CDR3 totals 17 residues. In nucleotides, the CDR3 is TGCAGCGTTCGAGGGCTAGCGGGGATCCCCAATTACAATGAGCAGTTCTTC. Amino acid sequence: CSVRGLAGIPNYNEQFF.

The chain has TRBV4-3 and TRBJ1-2; 7 bases agree with TRBD1. Looked up from germline, CDR1 is LGHNA and CDR2 is YSLEER. The CDR3 consists of 16 residues. The ends lost 0 bases at V and 2 bases at J; junction bases unmatched: 6. CDR3 nucleotide sequence: TGCGCCAGCAGCCAAGAACGACAGGGCCGAAACTATGGCTACACCTTC. Protein: CASSQERQGRNYGYTF.

The chain carries TRBV6-1 and TRBJ1-1; a weak D match, TRBD1 (5 bases). The germline V and J ends were trimmed by 4 bases and 4 bases, with 10 bases remaining between them. The germline CDR1 and CDR2 sequences are MNHNS and SASEGT. This CDR3 has 13 amino acids. CDR3 sequence reads: CASSGTGGTEAFF. CDR3 DNA sequence: TGTGCCAGCAGTGGGACGGGGGGCACTGAAGCTTTCTTT.

The CDR3 DNA follows: TGCAGCGTTGACAGGCAGGGAATCATGACGAGGACCTTC. Protein sequence: CSVDRQGIMTRTF. V gene TRBV29-1 combines with J gene TRBJ1-2; a possible D gene is TRBD1 (5 bases). CDR3 length equals 13 residues. V lost 3 bases to trimming and J lost 14 bases, with 22 bases between them. From germline, CDR1 is SQVTM and CDR2 ANQGSEA.

In nucleotides, the CDR3 is TGTGCCAGCAGCAAGACGGGACTAGCGGGAGGGCCCTACTTC. It translates to CASSKTGLAGGPYF. The chain combines TRBV6-6 with TRBJ2-7, with TRBD2 matching over 16 bases. The CDR3 consists of 14 residues. Germline V CDR1 and CDR2: MNHNY, SVGAGI (reference sequence). Trimming at V came to 6 bases and at J to 13 bases, leaving 9 bases not matched to a gene.